The subject of this entry is one TCR beta chain. The antigen is not known. Trimming stripped 5 bases from V and 10 bases from J, with 9 bases between. In germline, CDR1 is KGHSH, CDR2 LQKENI. This CDR3 contains 11 residues. This sample is part of a study of STAT3 mutations in large granular lymphocyte leukemia. General study results and limits: Sampling intervals varied between patients and samples. Suggested: STAT3 mutation was not the ancestral event for these clonal expansions. In T-cell large granular lymphocyte leukemia, about half of patients showed multiple immunodominant subclonotypes. Clonal expansion was inferred from samples taken at other timepoints. A small but highly pathogenic clone may have been missed.

Sequenced by immunoSEQ multiplex PCR; TCRdb stores in-frame clones only, minus some. Among about 1,500 clones listed, roughly 54% were seen once. The clonotype was recovered from a man aged 60 to 75 with T-cell large granular lymphocyte leukemia. Some clones in this sample may be carry-over from other donors' samples. Sequencing was carried out using peripheral blood mononuclear cells. The chain carries TRBV18 and TRBJ2-1; possible D gene TRBD1, 6 bases. CDR3 DNA: TGTGCCAGCTCAGCCGGGACAGAGCAGTTCTTC. It is translated as CASSAGTEQFF.